The sequence of this TCR beta chain was determined in a study of blood T cell repertoires in COVID-19. Study details: Some COVID-19 samples were acute and others convalescent; all came from the United States, Italy and Spain.

Profiled with immunoSEQ multiplex PCR; TCRdb holds only in-frame clones, not every one. The table has roughly 130,000 clones, 90% seen once. CDR3 length: 16 amino acids. CDR1 is SGHRS and CDR2 is YFSETQ in the germline V gene. The V end lost 4 bases, the J end lost 3 bases, and 19 bases lay between the germline ends. The source material was peripheral blood. The sequence derives from a man aged 60-69 years with COVID-19, enrolled during active disease. The chain couples TRBV5-1 to TRBJ1-2; D gene uncertain. This CDR3 is CASSPWPGAWDYGYTF. CDR3 in DNA: TGCGCCAGCAGCCCGTGGCCGGGAGCTTGGGACTATGGCTACACCTTC. The full variable domain, in which reference TRBV5-1 and TRBJ1-2 provide the parts outside the CDR3, is KAGVTQTPRYLIKTRGQQVTLSCSPISGHRSVSWYQQTPGQGLQFLFEYFSETQRNKGNFPGRFSGRQFSNSRSEMNVSTLELGDSALYLCASSPWPGAWDYGYTFGSGTRLTVV.